Sequencing of this T cell receptor (beta chain) was carried out in a study of neurological immune-mediated disorders. Findings and caveats of the study: Levels of TCR clonal expansion peaked in HTLV-1-associated myelopathy and reached their lowest in multiple sclerosis, under those of healthy controls. Private repertoires in all groups were suggested by the absence of shared CDR3 amino acid sequences among expanded clones across subjects.

A total of 2 million PBMCs stored at -80 degrees C provided the unsorted libraries. MiXCR, applied by TCRdb to the 5' RACE reads, yields one record per CDR3 protein. The sample records approximately 82,000 distinct CDR3 sequences, 13% to 15% being singletons. Germline values: CDR1 SGHRS, CDR2 YFSETQ. V was pared by 1 base and J by 2 bases, with 6 bases of the junction left unmatched. CDR3 length: 15 amino acids. This clonotype has a count of ten or more. Its antigen remains unidentified. The sequenced sample was PBMCs. This sequence originates from a woman aged 45-65 years in good health. This rearrangement joins TRBV5-1 to TRBJ2-7, with 7 bases lining up with TRBD1. In nucleotides, the CDR3 is TGCGCCAGCAGCTTGTCAACAGGGGCAACCTACGAGCAGTACTTC. It is translated as CASSLSTGATYEQYF.